This record concerns one TCR beta chain sequence. Its antigen remains unidentified. No per-base quality is available; no much larger clone lies one base away. Whole blood was collected in K2EDTA tubes by collaborating institutions according to the institutions' own protocols. For TCRbeta analysis, collaborator samples were shipped as frozen whole blood, as isolated PBMCs, or as DNA extracted from either sample type. This sample was taken from a study of blood T cell repertoires in COVID-19 (dated by TCRdb to the early 2020s). Study-level background: Samples covering the acute and convalescent phases of COVID-19 were provided by collaborators in the United States, Italy and Spain. The material from the prospective study consisted of cDNA or gDNA derived from T cells, B-cell-depleted T cells, or PBMCs. Subjects who had been exposed to COVID-19, were actively infected with it, or had recovered from it provided the deeply sampled blood TCRbeta repertoires that made up the dataset. A freely available public database, intended as a resource for researchers studying the immune response to SARS-CoV-2, is where the repertoires were released. The samples were drawn from the first 160 participants of the ongoing ImmuneRACE study and from about 1,200 subjects provided by 6 global collaborators. Nearly every sample came with metadata listing a de-identified subject ID, COVID-19 status, age in years and sex. HLA class I and class II types, where available, came from metadata supplied by the sample provider rather than from assay-based typing.

Sequences SEHNR (CDR1) and FQNEAQ (CDR2) are obtained from the germline V gene (reference sequence). The germline V end is reduced by 6 bases and the J end by 9 bases; junction bases left unmatched: 9. Counted from cysteine to phenylalanine, this CDR3 has 16 amino acids. The CDR3 DNA has 48 bases and is translated from base 1. The investigation overall reported the following: The amount of clinical and demographic metadata varied by source and participant and was provided uncurated.

The immunoSEQ Assay, a bias-controlled multiplex PCR, was used to amplify TCRbeta CDR3 regions from genomic DNA. The paper's processing steps were these. Within the assay, amplification of reference gene primers was used to estimate how many nucleated cells each sample contained. To quantify the absolute abundance of each unique TCRbeta CDR3 rearrangement, sequence reads were collapsed and filtered. For each sample, productive Simpson clonality was calculated as the square root of Simpson's diversity index across productive rearrangements. As stored in TCRdb, this immuneACCESS dataset retains in-frame rearrangements with V and J assigned. A fraction of the clones does not appear; measured against another copy, unresolved V genes explain less than half of the discrepancy, and the remainder lacks a known reason. V, J and clone size are those of that table, while D and trimming were read from the DNA. The sample records approximately 28,000 clones, about two thirds of which are singletons. The ten largest clones capture approximately 21% of the sample.

Recombination joined TRBV7-9 with TRBJ1-6; 12 bases in the middle match TRBD1. This TCR came from a boy aged 2 to 10 with active or convalescent COVID-19. Sequenced sample: peripheral blood. In nucleotides, the sequence is TGTGCCAGCAGTCCCGGGACAGGGGGCACCTCTTCACCCCTCCACTTT. Its protein product is CASSPGTGGTSSPLHF.